The 3 T cell receptor beta chains listed next were all sequenced from one sample in a study of blood T cell repertoires in COVID-19. Profiling relied on immunoSEQ multiplex PCR, and the TCRdb table lists in-frame clones only, not all of them. The sample lists some 290,000 clones; 90% were seen once. The sample comprised peripheral blood. These receptors all come from a woman aged 40 to 50 with COVID-19, enrolled during active disease.

V usage is TRBV10-3 and J usage is TRBJ1-3; D may be TRBD1 (5 bases). This CDR3 is 14 amino acids long. CDR1 is ENHRY and CDR2 is SYGVKD in the germline V gene. Between the trimmed V and J ends, which lost 10 bases and 3 bases, there was a span of 16 bases. The CDR3: CATQEQGGGNTIYF. Here the CDR3 DNA reads TGTGCCACACAAGAGCAGGGCGGTGGAAACACCATATATTTT.

The gene calls are TRBV25-1 and TRBJ2-3, with 13 bases lining up with TRBD2. The CDR3 consists of 16 residues. V lost 8 bases, J lost 7 bases, and 12 bases stayed unmatched. Germline V gene data show CDR1 as MGHDK and CDR2 as SYGVNS. The DNA for the CDR3 is TGTGCCAGCGCTGCACTAGCGGGAGGGCCATCGAATACGCAGTATTTT. Translated: CASAALAGGPSNTQYF.

This chain connects TRBV6-2 or TRBV6-3 to TRBJ2-7; 7 nucleotides line up with TRBD1. V was clipped by 4 bases and J by 4 bases; unmatched bases: 7. The CDR3 totals 14 residues. Germline lookup yields CDR1 MNHEY and CDR2 SVGEGT. The DNA for the CDR3 is TGTGCCAGCAGTTCACTCGGGACAGCTTACGAGCAGTACTTC. Translation: CASSSLGTAYEQYF.